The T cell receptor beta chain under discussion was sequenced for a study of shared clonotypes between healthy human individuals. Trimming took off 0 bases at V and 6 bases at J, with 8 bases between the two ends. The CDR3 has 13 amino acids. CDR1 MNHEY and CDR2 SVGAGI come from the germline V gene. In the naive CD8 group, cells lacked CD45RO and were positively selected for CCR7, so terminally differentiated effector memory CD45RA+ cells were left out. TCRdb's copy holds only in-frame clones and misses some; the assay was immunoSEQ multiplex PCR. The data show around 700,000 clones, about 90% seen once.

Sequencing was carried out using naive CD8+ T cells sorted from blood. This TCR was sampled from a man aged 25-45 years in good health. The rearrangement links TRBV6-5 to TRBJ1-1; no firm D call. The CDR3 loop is CASSYSGFAEAFF. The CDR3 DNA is TGTGCCAGCAGTTACTCAGGGTTCGCTGAAGCTTTCTTT.